This TCR beta chain was recorded in a study of radiotherapy plus CTLA-4 blockade in lung cancer. Overall study: Disease control reached more than 25%, with objective responses in 15% to 20%.

Study-wide points: Radiotherapy with ipilimumab was followed by blood expansion of tumor-derived clones.

Using immunoSEQ multiplex PCR, the repertoire was profiled, and TCRdb retains in-frame clones only, with some absent. This repertoire shows some 62,000 clones, roughly 77% found once; its top ten account for 4% to 5%. On this clone: The antigen is not known.

The TCR sequence derives from a human donor with non-small cell lung cancer who had a complete response to radiotherapy plus ipilimumab. Sequenced here: peripheral blood, sampled from a patient treated with radiotherapy plus ipilimumab.

The CDR3 reads CASSRNTEAFF. The CDR3 DNA follows: TGTGCCAGCAGCCGAAACACTGAAGCTTTCTTT. V is TRBV6-5 and J is TRBJ1-1, with D hard to call. CDR3 length equals 11 residues. Per the germline V gene, CDR1 is MNHEY and CDR2 is SVGAGI. V lost 6 bases and J 2 bases, leaving 4 bases between the germline ends.